Each of the 28 T cell receptor beta chains below was sequenced from the same sample in a study of T cell responses to AZD1222 COVID-19 vaccine. Profiled with immunoSEQ multiplex PCR; TCRdb holds only in-frame clones, not every one. The table has 120,000 or so clones, 85% to 95% seen once. Material: peripheral blood, obtained 28 days after the second AZD1222 dose. Receptors were obtained from an adult who received the AZD1222 COVID-19 vaccine.

The rearrangement joins TRBV2 to TRBJ2-3; TRBD2 agrees at 9 bases. V shed 8 bases and J 0 bases; nucleotides not matched to a gene: 6. CDR3 length equals 15 residues. Germline V CDR1 and CDR2: SNHLY, FYNNEI. The CDR3: CASQSSGGSTDTQYF. DNA for the CDR3: TGTGCCAGCCAAAGTAGCGGGGGAAGCACAGATACGCAGTATTTT.

This clone was found once. The V gene is TRBV7-9, the J gene TRBJ2-7; 7 positions match TRBD1. Germline CDR1 SEHNR, CDR2 FQNEAQ (reference sequence). The CDR3 is 15 amino acids. The trim removed 4 bases at V and 2 bases at J, leaving 8 bases unmatched. The CDR3 DNA reads TGTGCCAGCAGCTCCTACAGGGGAAGGACCTACGAGCAGTACTTC. Its translation is CASSSYRGRTYEQYF.

The chain employs TRBV21-1 and TRBJ2-7; the D call TRBD2 from the table was never checked on the DNA. TRBV21-1 is given as a pseudogene. There are 18 residues in the CDR3. The DNA of the CDR3 is TGTGCCAGCAGCAACGACCTCAGGGGGGGACTAGCGGGAGACGAGCAGTACTTC. Residues: CASSNDLRGGLAGDEQYF.

This rearrangement joins TRBV13 to TRBJ2-1; D is ambiguous. Germline CDR1 PRHDT, CDR2 FYEKMQ (reference sequence). With 5 bases removed from V and 7 bases from J, the gap between germline ends came to 15 bases. The CDR3 runs 14 residues. The CDR3 here is CASSLSPGYNEQFF. The CDR3 nucleotides read TGTGCCAGCAGCCTAAGCCCCGGTTATAATGAGCAGTTCTTC.

This chain connects TRBV11-2 to TRBJ1-1; D perhaps matches TRBD1 (6 bases). The CDR3 runs 15 residues. Trimming stripped 5 bases from V and 0 bases from J, with 13 bases between. Germline CDR1 is SGHAT and CDR2 is FQNNGV. This chain's CDR3 is CASSRQVRMNTEAFF. The CDR3 DNA follows: TGTGCCAGCAGCCGACAGGTCCGCATGAACACTGAAGCTTTCTTT.

V usage is TRBV19 and J usage is TRBJ2-1; 9 nucleotides line up with TRBD1. Germline V CDR1 and CDR2: LNHDA, SQIVND (reference sequence). The J segment lost 7 bases and the V segment lost 5 bases, leaving 6 bases of the junction unmatched. CDR3 size: 14 residues. CDR3 in amino acids: CASSAGTGFNEQFF. The CDR3 coding sequence is TGTGCCAGTAGTGCCGGGACAGGGTTTAATGAGCAGTTCTTC.

This sequence joins TRBV6-2 or TRBV6-3 and TRBJ1-2, with unresolved D. Trimming took off 7 bases at V and 4 bases at J, with 16 bases between the two ends. Germline V lookup: CDR1 MNHEY, CDR2 SVGEGT. CDR3 length: 14 residues. CDR3 nucleotide sequence: TGTGCCAGCACCCCGCTGTCCCACTTCTATGGCTACACCTTC. This encodes CASTPLSHFYGYTF.

This sequence joins TRBV19 and TRBJ2-1; 8 bases agree with TRBD1. After removal of 2 bases from V and 9 bases from J, the junction contained 6 bases not matched to a gene. There are 14 residues in the CDR3. Per germline, CDR1 LNHDA and CDR2 SQIVND (reference sequence). CDR3 amino acids: CASSIRGQGGEQFF. CDR3 coding DNA: TGTGCCAGTAGTATAAGAGGACAGGGTGGTGAGCAGTTCTTC.

The chain carries TRBV3-1 (or the pseudogene TRBV3-2) and TRBJ1-2, with D uncertain. CDR1 is LGHDT, CDR2 YNNKEL, per germline (reference sequence). V lost 2 bases to trimming and J lost 2 bases, with 9 bases between them. The CDR3 length is 14 residues. The CDR3 loop reads CASSQRAGNYGYTF. In nucleotides, the CDR3 is TGTGCCAGCAGCCAAAGGGCAGGAAACTATGGCTACACCTTC.

This rearrangement joins TRBV6-5 to TRBJ1-5; D call uncertain. The CDR3 sequence is 13 residues long. Looked up from germline, CDR1 is MNHEY and CDR2 is SVGAGI. With 5 bases removed from V and 5 bases from J, the gap between germline ends came to 10 bases. CDR3 in amino acids: CASSTKPDQPQHF. CDR3 in DNA: TGTGCCAGCAGTACCAAGCCTGATCAGCCCCAGCATTTT.

This clone was seen just once. The V gene is TRBV28, the J gene TRBJ1-2, with TRBD1 as a possible D gene (5 bases). CDR1 is MDHEN and CDR2 is SYDVKM in the germline V gene. V gave up 8 bases and J gave up 2 bases, with 12 bases separating them. This CDR3 contains 13 residues. The CDR3 sequence is CASLPDSNYGYTF. CDR3 in DNA: TGTGCCAGCCTCCCAGACAGCAACTATGGCTACACCTTC.

The CDR3 DNA follows: TGTGCCAGCAGTGATTTAGGACAGTCCTACAATGAGCAGTTCTTC. This sequence encodes CASSDLGQSYNEQFF. V and J are TRBV6-1 and TRBJ2-1; tentative D call: TRBD1 (6 bases). The length of the CDR3 is 15 residues. Trimming took off 3 bases at V and 1 base at J, with 10 bases between the two ends. The V gene's germline CDR1 is MNHNS and CDR2 SASEGT.

This chain links TRBV29-1 with TRBJ1-2, with D possibly matching TRBD1 (5 bases). Germline-derived CDR1 and CDR2 are SQVTM and ANQGSEA. The CDR3 consists of 14 residues. V was trimmed by 4 bases and J by 7 bases, leaving 19 bases between them. As DNA, the CDR3 is TGCAGCGTTGTTGCGGGGCCCCACGCCAGTGGCTACACCTTC. This translates into CSVVAGPHASGYTF.

This chain uses TRBV5-1 with TRBJ2-3; 7 nucleotides align to TRBD2. V trimming: 1 base; J trimming: 4 bases; junction bases outside the gene matches: 3. The CDR3 sequence is 14 residues long. CDR1 is SGHRS, CDR2 YFSETQ, per germline. CDR3 in amino acids: CASSLIAGSDTQYF. In DNA form, the CDR3 reads TGCGCCAGCAGCTTGATAGCGGGTTCAGATACGCAGTATTTT. Drawing the rest from reference TRBV5-1 and TRBJ2-3, the complete variable domain is KAGVTQTPRYLIKTRGQQVTLSCSPISGHRSVSWYQQTPGQGLQFLFEYFSETQRNKGNFPGRFSGRQFSNSRSEMNVSTLELGDSALYLCASSLIAGSDTQYFGPGTRLTVL.

This clone was seen just once. The gene calls are TRBV6-5 and TRBJ2-7, with TRBD2 matching over 14 bases. Per germline, CDR1 MNHEY and CDR2 SVGAGI. This CDR3 has 15 residues. Trimming took 7 bases from V and 2 from J; bases not matched to a gene: 4. CDR3 in amino acids: CASIGLAGGTYEQYF. The CDR3 DNA follows: TGTGCCAGCATCGGACTAGCGGGGGGAACCTACGAGCAGTACTTC.

This chain links TRBV6-5 with TRBJ1-4, with 8 bases fitting TRBD1. Germline CDR1 is MNHEY and CDR2 is SVGAGI. The CDR3 has 13 amino acids. V lost 6 bases and J lost 8; bases outside the gene matches: 5. Written as DNA, the CDR3 is TGTGCCAGCAGGACAGGGGAATCGGAAAAACTGTTTTTT. This gives the protein CASRTGESEKLFF.

This clone was seen once. This chain uses TRBV7-9 with TRBJ1-4; TRBD1 matches at 8 bases. The CDR3 is made up of 14 amino acids. From germline, CDR1 is SEHNR and CDR2 FQNEAQ (reference sequence). V lost 4 bases and J lost 8; bases outside the gene matches: 6. CDR3 sequence reads: CASSSTTGGEKLFF. The DNA of the CDR3 is TGTGCCAGCAGCTCCACTACAGGGGGGGAAAAACTGTTTTTT. Complete variable domain (other parts from reference TRBV7-9 and TRBJ1-4): DTGVSQNPRHKITKRGQNVTFRCDPISEHNRLYWYRQTLGQGPEFLTYFQNEAQLEKSRLLSDRFSAERPKGSFSTLEIQRTEQGDSAMYLCASSSTTGGEKLFFGSGTQLSVL.

The chain uses TRBV12-3 or TRBV12-4 and TRBJ1-1; no definite D call. This CDR3 comprises 12 residues. V lost 3 bases and J 7 bases, leaving 9 bases between the germline ends. Written as DNA, the CDR3 is TGTGCCAGCAGTTTTCAGAAGGGTGAAGCTTTCTTT. Translated: CASSFQKGEAFF.

The CDR3 nucleotides are TGTGCCAGCAGCTTATCAGGGATAGCGGGGGGGCGTCACACAGATACGCAGTATTTT. It specifies CASSLSGIAGGRHTDTQYF. The chain has TRBV7-2 and TRBJ2-3; TRBD2 aligns across 11 bases. V shed 2 bases and J 2 bases; nucleotides not matched to a gene: 12. The germline V gene encodes CDR1 SGHTA and CDR2 FQGNSA. The CDR3 has 19 amino acids.

This sequence joins TRBV4-1 and TRBJ2-7, with D uncertain. There are 14 residues in the CDR3. The germline gives CDR1 MGHRA, CDR2 YSYEKL. The V and J ends lost 1 base and 4 bases respectively, with 11 bases between them. The CDR3 DNA follows: TGCGCCAGCAGCCAAGTGGGCCAGAAATACGAGCAGTACTTC. It translates to CASSQVGQKYEQYF.

The chain links TRBV29-1 to TRBJ1-1; D is possibly TRBD1 (5 bases). This CDR3 is built from 12 residues. V lost 7 bases to trimming and J lost 7 bases, with 16 bases between them. Germline V gives CDR1 SQVTM, CDR2 ANQGSEA. CDR3: CSAIRGYGEAFF. Here the CDR3 DNA reads TGCAGCGCCATTAGGGGATACGGTGAAGCTTTCTTT.

The chain recombines TRBV12-3 or TRBV12-4 with TRBJ1-1; D gene ambiguous. Between the trimmed V and J ends, which lost 7 bases and 7 bases, there was a span of 13 bases. CDR3 length equals 12 residues. The CDR3 sequence: CASIQPESEAFF. The CDR3 DNA is TGTGCCAGCATACAACCAGAAAGTGAAGCTTTCTTT.

The rearrangement uses TRBV6-5 and TRBJ1-4, with TRBD1 matching 10 bases. This CDR3 region has 14 residues. With 6 bases clipped from V and 8 bases from J, the junction kept 6 bases outside the gene matches. In germline, CDR1 is MNHEY, CDR2 SVGAGI. CDR3 nucleotides: TGTGCCAGCAGACCGGGACAGGGGCGCGAAAAACTGTTTTTT. Translation: CASRPGQGREKLFF.

This chain links TRBV3-1 (or the pseudogene TRBV3-2) with TRBJ1-2, with 7 nucleotides matching TRBD1. This CDR3 is built from 15 residues. Trimming removed 4 bases from V and 6 bases from J; junction bases left unmatched: 11. Germline CDR1 is LGHDT and CDR2 is YNNKEL (reference sequence). The CDR3 here is CASSPRQGPFNGYTF. CDR3 sequence (DNA): TGTGCCAGCAGCCCACGACAGGGACCCTTCAATGGCTACACCTTC.

For this clone: Additional DNA sequences in this sample encode the identical CDR3. The J gene is TRBJ1-1, the V gene TRBV2; D uncertain. This CDR3 region has 13 residues. Germline V gene sequence: CDR1 SNHLY, CDR2 FYNNEI. V lost 4 bases, J lost 1 base, and 7 bases lay in between. CDR3 sequence reads: CASSADSNTEAFF. The CDR3 nucleotides read TGTGCCAGCAGTGCCGATTCGAACACTGAAGCTTTCTTT.

The chain recombines TRBV19 with TRBJ1-1; no firm D call. CDR3 length equals 15 residues. Germline V gene sequence: CDR1 LNHDA, CDR2 SQIVND (reference sequence). V was cut by 1 base and J by 4 bases, with 13 bases left in between. In DNA form, the CDR3 reads TGTGCCAGTAGTATAGCAGCGCCAAGGAGCACTGAAGCTTTCTTT. Translated: CASSIAAPRSTEAFF.

The gene calls are TRBV5-1 and TRBJ1-2, with 8 bases fitting TRBD1. Trimming at V came to 2 bases and at J to 4 bases, leaving 4 bases not matched to a gene. CDR3 length equals 14 residues. Germline assignment: CDR1 SGHRS and CDR2 YFSETQ. The CDR3 spells CASSFGTGRYGYTF. CDR3 DNA: TGCGCCAGCAGCTTTGGGACAGGTCGCTATGGCTACACCTTC.

The chain combines TRBV7-9 with TRBJ2-7, with 7 bases lining up with TRBD1. Unmatched junction bases numbered 11, after V lost 6 bases and J lost 0 bases. Germline V gene lookup returns CDR1 SEHNR and CDR2 FQNEAQ (reference sequence). The length of the CDR3 is 16 residues. CDR3 sequence (DNA): TGTGCCAGCAGTTACGACGCCGGGACAGTCTCCTACGAGCAGTACTTC. This codes for CASSYDAGTVSYEQYF.